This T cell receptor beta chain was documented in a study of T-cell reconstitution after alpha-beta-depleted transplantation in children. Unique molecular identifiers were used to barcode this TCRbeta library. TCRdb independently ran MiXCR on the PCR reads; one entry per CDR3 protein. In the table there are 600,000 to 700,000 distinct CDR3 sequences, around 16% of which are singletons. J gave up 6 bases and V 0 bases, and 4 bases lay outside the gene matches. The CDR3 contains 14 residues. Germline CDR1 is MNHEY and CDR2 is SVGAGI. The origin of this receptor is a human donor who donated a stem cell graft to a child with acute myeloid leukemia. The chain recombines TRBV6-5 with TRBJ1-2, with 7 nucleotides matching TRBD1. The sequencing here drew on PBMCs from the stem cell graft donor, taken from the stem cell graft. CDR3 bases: TGTGCCAGCAGTTACTCGACAGGGATGGATGGCTACACCTTC. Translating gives CASSYSTGMDGYTF.